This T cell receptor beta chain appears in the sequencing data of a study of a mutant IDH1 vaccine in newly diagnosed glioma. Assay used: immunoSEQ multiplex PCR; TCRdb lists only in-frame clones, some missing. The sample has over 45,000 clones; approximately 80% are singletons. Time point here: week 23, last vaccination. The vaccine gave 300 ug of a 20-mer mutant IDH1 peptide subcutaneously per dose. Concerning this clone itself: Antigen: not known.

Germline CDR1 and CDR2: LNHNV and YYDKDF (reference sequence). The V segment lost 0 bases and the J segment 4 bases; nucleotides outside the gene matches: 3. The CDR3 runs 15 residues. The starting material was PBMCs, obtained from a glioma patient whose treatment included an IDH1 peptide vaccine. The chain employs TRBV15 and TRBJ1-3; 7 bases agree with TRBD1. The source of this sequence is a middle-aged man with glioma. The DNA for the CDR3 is TGTGCCACCAGCAGAGAACTAGGGGGCGGAAACACCATATATTTT. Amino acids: CATSRELGGGNTIYF.